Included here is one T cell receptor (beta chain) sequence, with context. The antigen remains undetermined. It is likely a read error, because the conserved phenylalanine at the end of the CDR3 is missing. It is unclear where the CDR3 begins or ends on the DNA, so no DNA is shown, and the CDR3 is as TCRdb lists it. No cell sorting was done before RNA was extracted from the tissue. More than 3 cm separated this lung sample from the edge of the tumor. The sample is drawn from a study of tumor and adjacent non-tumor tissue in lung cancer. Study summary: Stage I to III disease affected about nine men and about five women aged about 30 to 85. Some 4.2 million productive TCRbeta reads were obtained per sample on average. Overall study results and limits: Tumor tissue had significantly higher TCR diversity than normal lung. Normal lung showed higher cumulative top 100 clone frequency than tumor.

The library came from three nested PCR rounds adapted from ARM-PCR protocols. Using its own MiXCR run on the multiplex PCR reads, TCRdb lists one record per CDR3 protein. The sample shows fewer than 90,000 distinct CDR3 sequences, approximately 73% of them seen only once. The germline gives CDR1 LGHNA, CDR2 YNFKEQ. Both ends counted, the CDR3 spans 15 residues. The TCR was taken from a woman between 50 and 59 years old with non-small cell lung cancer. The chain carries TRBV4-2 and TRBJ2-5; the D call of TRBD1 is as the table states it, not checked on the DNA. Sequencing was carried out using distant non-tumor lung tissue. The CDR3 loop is CASSHVPGGQETQYL.